One and the same sample provided the 28 T cell receptor beta chains below, sequenced in a study of blood T cell repertoires in COVID-19. Assay used: immunoSEQ multiplex PCR; TCRdb lists only in-frame clones, some missing. Of 49,000 or so clones detected, around 86% appear once; the ten largest clones hold over 5%. Sequences were obtained from peripheral blood. These receptors were taken from a man in his fifties or sixties with active COVID-19.

This clone was counted a single time. The genes are TRBV12-5 and TRBJ1-1; the D gene is possibly TRBD1 (5 bases). The ends were cut back, 1 base at V and 4 bases at J, with 13 bases in the middle. The CDR3 consists of 15 residues. The germline V gene encodes CDR1 LGHNT and CDR2 FRNRAP. The DNA of the CDR3 is TGTGCTAGTGGTTTGGGAAAGGGGTCAGGCACTGAAGCTTTCTTT. Translating it yields CASGLGKGSGTEAFF.

This clone appeared a single time. V is TRBV30 and J is TRBJ2-4; D might be TRBD2 (7 bases). Germline CDR1 GTSNPN, CDR2 SVGIG (reference sequence). V was trimmed by 1 base and J by 5 bases, leaving 15 bases between them. This CDR3 is 15 amino acids long. The CDR3 loop is CAWSALGRGENIQYF. DNA for the CDR3: TGTGCCTGGAGTGCCTTGGGGAGGGGGGAAAACATTCAGTACTTC.

The V gene is TRBV5-1, the J gene TRBJ2-7, with 7 bases fitting TRBD1. Germline CDR1 and CDR2: SGHRS and YFSETQ. The junction had 4 bases not matched to a gene; V was cut back by 6 bases and J by 4 bases. The CDR3 sequence is 12 residues long. CDR3 region: CASTGTDYEQYF. CDR3 sequence (DNA): TGCGCCAGCACAGGGACAGATTACGAGCAGTACTTC. The variable domain in full, with the rest retrieved from reference TRBV5-1 and TRBJ2-7, is KAGVTQTPRYLIKTRGQQVTLSCSPISGHRSVSWYQQTPGQGLQFLFEYFSETQRNKGNFPGRFSGRQFSNSRSEMNVSTLELGDSALYLCASTGTDYEQYFGPGTRLTVT.

The chain joins TRBV11-3 to TRBJ2-2, with D possibly matching TRBD2 (5 bases). Trimming took 6 bases from V and 5 from J, leaving 10 bases between them. Germline V gives CDR1 SGHNT, CDR2 YENEEA. The CDR3 is made up of 13 amino acids. The chain's CDR3 is CASRNTRTGELFF. For the CDR3, the DNA is TGTGCCAGCAGGAACACTAGAACCGGGGAGCTGTTTTTT.

The chain joins TRBV5-6 to TRBJ2-5; perhaps TRBD2 as D (6 bases). The CDR3 has 13 residues. Germline CDR1 and CDR2: SGHDT and YYEEEE. Trimming left V 0 bases short and J 4 bases short, with 7 bases between. The CDR3 sequence: CASSLGGVETQYF. Here the CDR3 DNA reads TGTGCCAGCAGCTTGGGCGGGGTAGAGACCCAGTACTTC.

The genes are TRBV6-6 and TRBJ1-5, with a tentative D call TRBD1 (5 bases). The CDR3 extends over 14 amino acids. V gave up 1 base and J gave up 4 bases, with 8 bases separating them. The V gene's germline CDR1 is MNHNY and CDR2 SVGAGI (reference sequence). CDR3: CASSYWGENQPQHF. CDR3 in DNA: TGTGCCAGCAGTTACTGGGGGGAGAATCAGCCCCAGCATTTT.

This chain uses TRBV5-4 with TRBJ2-5; tentative D call: TRBD2 (6 bases). V was trimmed by 2 bases and J by 4 bases, leaving 6 bases between them. The CDR3 spans 12 residues. Germline V gene sequence: CDR1 SGHNT, CDR2 YYREEE (reference sequence). CDR3 amino acids: CASSFGGETQYF. The CDR3 nucleotides are TGTGCCAGCAGCTTCGGGGGAGAGACCCAGTACTTC.

The J gene is TRBJ1-2, the V gene TRBV19, with TRBD1 matching over 9 bases. The CDR3 has 13 amino acids. Unmatched junction bases numbered 8, after V lost 7 bases and J lost 8 bases. Germline V CDR1 and CDR2: LNHDA, SQIVND (reference sequence). The CDR3 region is CASTPGTGIGYTF. CDR3 nucleotides: TGTGCCAGTACCCCCGGGACAGGGATCGGCTACACCTTC.

This chain joins TRBV18 and TRBJ2-5; 7 positions match TRBD1. The junction had 6 bases not matched to a gene; V was cut back by 1 base and J by 4 bases. CDR1 KGHSH and CDR2 LQKENI come from the germline V gene. The CDR3 is 15 amino acids. The CDR3 nucleotides read TGTGCCAGCTCACCACTTTACAGGGGAGTAGAGACCCAGTACTTC. This encodes CASSPLYRGVETQYF.

The chain links TRBV5-1 to TRBJ1-1, with a possible D match to TRBD1 (5 bases). The CDR3 covers 16 residues. V was clipped by 0 bases and J by 1 base, with 13 bases between them. Germline V gives CDR1 SGHRS, CDR2 YFSETQ. CDR3 loop: CASSLGQGAGNTEAFF. CDR3 DNA: TGCGCCAGCAGCTTGGGTCAGGGAGCGGGGAACACTGAAGCTTTCTTT.

This chain joins TRBV4-1 and TRBJ2-7; unclear D gene. The V and J ends lost 1 base and 4 bases respectively, with 5 bases between them. Germline V lookup: CDR1 MGHRA, CDR2 YSYEKL. This CDR3 has 12 amino acids. The DNA of the CDR3 is TGCGCCAGCAGCCAAGGGCCTTACGAGCAGTACTTC. Its translation: CASSQGPYEQYF.

The V and J genes are TRBV7-2 and TRBJ2-3; 9 bases are a match to TRBD2. Germline CDR1 SGHTA, CDR2 FQGNSA. J was trimmed by 4 bases and V by 3 bases; bases with no gene match: 5. The CDR3 loop spans 15 amino acids. This chain's CDR3 is CASSFRGRAPDTQYF. The CDR3, as DNA: TGTGCCAGCAGCTTCCGCGGGAGGGCCCCAGATACGCAGTATTTT.

The J gene is TRBJ1-1, the V gene TRBV21-1; TRBD1 was called by the table and not checked on the DNA. TRBV21-1 is described as a pseudogene. The CDR3 is 13 residues long. This chain's CDR3 is CASSISDRTEAFF. CDR3 bases: TGTGCCAGCAGCATATCAGACAGAACTGAAGCTTTCTTT.

The chain is built from TRBV3-1 (or the pseudogene TRBV3-2) and TRBJ2-1; 8 bases line up with TRBD2. V lost 7 bases, J lost 5 bases, and 7 bases stayed unmatched. The CDR3 totals 14 residues. Looked up from germline, CDR1 is LGHDT and CDR2 is YNNKEL (reference sequence). CDR3 in DNA: TGTGCCAGCACCCCGGGGACTAGGCACAATGAGCAGTTCTTC. This sequence encodes CASTPGTRHNEQFF.

The J gene is TRBJ1-5, the V gene TRBV27; the D gene is possibly TRBD1 (6 bases). Trimming shortened V by 5 bases and J by 4 bases, and 15 bases separated the two germline ends. CDR3 size: 15 residues. In germline, CDR1 is MNHEY, CDR2 SMNVEV (reference sequence). DNA for the CDR3: TGTGCCAGCAGTCCCTCGGGGGGCTTTAATCAGCCCCAGCATTTT. Its translation is CASSPSGGFNQPQHF.

The gene calls are TRBV6-5 and TRBJ2-1; D gene ambiguous. This CDR3 is built from 15 residues. Germline V gene lookup returns CDR1 MNHEY and CDR2 SVGAGI. V was trimmed by 2 bases and J by 10 bases, leaving 18 bases between them. The DNA for the CDR3 is TGTGCCAGCAGTTACGCTGGAGTGAAGTCACCCGAGCAGTTCTTC. It yields the protein CASSYAGVKSPEQFF.

V is TRBV6-5 and J is TRBJ1-2; 9 positions agree with TRBD1. The length of the CDR3 is 16 residues. Germline CDR1 is MNHEY and CDR2 is SVGAGI. With V trimmed by 2 bases and J by 4 bases, 8 bases remained unmatched. The CDR3: CASSYTSGQGLYGYTF. Written as DNA, the CDR3 is TGTGCCAGCAGTTACACCTCGGGACAGGGACTCTATGGCTACACCTTC.

The chain recombines TRBV6-6 with TRBJ1-6; D may be TRBD1 (6 bases). The CDR3 loop spans 14 amino acids. Trimming pared 5 bases from V and 5 bases from J, leaving 10 bases between. CDR1 is MNHNY and CDR2 is SVGAGI in the germline V gene (reference sequence). The CDR3, as DNA: TGTGCCAGCAGTGACAGGCGTGATAATTCACCCCTCCACTTT. Residues: CASSDRRDNSPLHF.

This chain links TRBV27 with TRBJ2-1; D unresolved. Trimming shortened V by 8 bases and J by 4 bases, and 9 bases separated the two germline ends. CDR1 MNHEY and CDR2 SMNVEV come from the germline V gene (reference sequence). The CDR3 covers 12 residues. The CDR3 bases are TGTGCCAGCCGCCGTGAGTACAATGAGCAGTTCTTC. Residues: CASRREYNEQFF.

V usage is TRBV12-5 and J usage is TRBJ1-1; D is uncertain. Germline V gene sequence: CDR1 LGHNT, CDR2 FRNRAP. V shed 2 bases and J shed 1 base, with 5 bases lying between them. The CDR3 length is 13 residues. The CDR3: CASGLPQNTEAFF. The CDR3 DNA reads as TGTGCTAGTGGTTTGCCCCAGAACACTGAAGCTTTCTTT.

This clone has just one count. The rearrangement links TRBV5-1 to TRBJ1-2, with TRBD1 matching over 10 bases. CDR1 and CDR2 (germline): SGHRS, YFSETQ. With 1 base clipped from V and 6 bases from J, the junction kept 6 bases outside the gene matches. The CDR3 runs to 15 residues. The CDR3 loop reads CASSLFDRGLDGYTF. The CDR3 DNA reads as TGCGCCAGCAGCTTGTTCGACAGGGGGCTGGATGGCTACACCTTC. Using reference TRBV5-1 and TRBJ1-2 for the parts outside the CDR3, the full variable domain is KAGVTQTPRYLIKTRGQQVTLSCSPISGHRSVSWYQQTPGQGLQFLFEYFSETQRNKGNFPGRFSGRQFSNSRSEMNVSTLELGDSALYLCASSLFDRGLDGYTFGSGTRLTVV.

J is TRBJ1-1 and V is TRBV6-6, with D perhaps matching TRBD1 (6 bases). The V gene's germline CDR1 is MNHNY and CDR2 SVGAGI (reference sequence). V gave up 5 bases and J gave up 8 bases, with 18 bases separating them. CDR3 length: 14 amino acids. The CDR3 region is CASSRSGTPPEAFF. The CDR3 DNA sequence: TGTGCCAGCAGTCGGTCCGGGACACCACCCGAAGCTTTCTTT.

The chain is built from TRBV9 and TRBJ2-2, with a weak D call TRBD1 (5 bases). This CDR3 contains 15 residues. V was shortened by 2 bases and J by 3 bases, with 11 bases between the two germline ends. Germline V gene sequence: CDR1 SGDLS, CDR2 YYNGEE. CDR3 nucleotides: TGTGCCAGCAGCGTCGTACAGGTGGACACCGGGGAGCTGTTTTTT. Residues: CASSVVQVDTGELFF.

V usage is TRBV6-2 or TRBV6-3 and J usage is TRBJ1-1; D is unclear. Trimming stripped 6 bases from V and 4 bases from J, with 9 bases between. Germline CDR1 and CDR2: MNHEY and SVGEGT. The CDR3 totals 12 residues. Here the CDR3 DNA reads TGTGCCAGCAGCCTGGACTCCACTGAAGCTTTCTTT. Translating gives CASSLDSTEAFF.

This sequence joins TRBV18 and TRBJ1-1; the D is unclear. Between the trimmed V and J ends, which lost 3 bases and 3 bases, there was a span of 8 bases. CDR1 and CDR2 (germline): KGHSH, LQKENI. The CDR3 sequence is 13 residues long. The CDR3 spells CASSPRADTEAFF. The CDR3 DNA sequence: TGTGCCAGCTCACCGCGCGCGGACACTGAAGCTTTCTTT.

CDR3 region: CASSFSHSGNTIYF. In DNA form, the CDR3 reads TGTGCCAGCAGTTTCAGTCACTCTGGAAACACCATATATTTT. The chain is built from TRBV6-5 and TRBJ1-3, with D uncertain. The CDR3 is 14 amino acids. Between the trimmed V and J ends, which lost 4 bases and 0 bases, there was a span of 7 bases. CDR1 MNHEY and CDR2 SVGAGI come from the germline V gene.

This chain links TRBV27 with TRBJ1-6; D call uncertain. Trimming pared 4 bases from V and 8 bases from J, leaving 15 bases between. The germline V gene encodes CDR1 MNHEY and CDR2 SMNVEV (reference sequence). The CDR3 sequence is 15 residues long. The chain's CDR3 is CASSSKYESDSPLHF. The CDR3 region has the DNA TGTGCCAGCAGTTCGAAATATGAGAGTGATTCACCCCTCCACTTT.

The V call is TRBV7-2, the J call TRBJ1-5; no firm D call. This CDR3 is 17 amino acids long. The germline V and J ends were trimmed by 1 base and 2 bases, with 15 bases remaining between them. Germline V gene data show CDR1 as SGHTA and CDR2 as FQGNSA. The CDR3 sequence: CASSLGPGRVRNQPQHF. The CDR3 DNA follows: TGTGCCAGCAGCTTAGGGCCGGGGAGGGTGCGCAATCAGCCCCAGCATTTT.